The sequence of this T cell receptor (beta chain) was determined in a study of shared clonotypes between healthy human individuals. About the study: CD4 naive and CD4 memory each took three plates per donor, while CD8 naive took two and CD8 memory one.

Assay: immunoSEQ multiplex PCR; the TCRdb copy retains only in-frame clones and omits some. The table has under 2,500,000 clones, around 95% seen once; the top ten hold around 0.13%. Germline-derived CDR1 and CDR2 are GTSNPN and SVGIG (reference sequence). The V gene lost 2 bases and the J gene lost 5 bases, with 13 bases spanning the gap. The CDR3 has 14 amino acids. The clonotype was recovered from a man younger than 35 in good health. The chain recombines TRBV30 with TRBJ1-5; TRBD1 might be the D (5 bases). The specimen was naive CD4+ T cells sorted from blood. The subset was: CD45RA+ positively selected. The CDR3, as DNA: TGTGCCTGGAGTACCGGGGCAGGGCATCAGCCCCAGCATTTT. It specifies CAWSTGAGHQPQHF.